The T cell receptor (beta chain) described here comes from a study of shared clonotypes between healthy human individuals. Whole-study results and caveats: Across a few donors, naive CD4 shared around 5.1%, naive CD8 around 3.5%, memory CD4 more than 2%, memory CD8 more than 0.35%. Naive subsets, compared against memory subsets, generally had larger estimated richness values.

This CDR3 spans 13 amino acids. J lost 5 bases, V lost 6 bases, and 5 bases had no gene match. About this clone itself: The antigen is not known.

The naive CD8 subset, CD45RO-negative cells positively selected for CCR7, excluded terminally differentiated effector memory CD45RA+ cells. The protocol was immunoSEQ multiplex PCR, while the TCRdb copy is restricted to in-frame clones and leaves out a portion. The repertoire includes around 2,000,000 clones, about 95% of them detected once, and more than 0.9% sits in the top ten. Sequenced input: naive CD8+ T cells sorted from blood. The J gene is TRBJ2-5, the V gene TRBV6-7, with TRBD1 matching over 8 bases. TRBV6-7 has ORF status, its function being uncertain. This TCR came from a man aged 18 to 30 in good health. CDR3 sequence (DNA): TGTGCCAGCAGAGACCGACAGGGGGAGACCCAGTACTTC. The encoded protein is CASRDRQGETQYF.